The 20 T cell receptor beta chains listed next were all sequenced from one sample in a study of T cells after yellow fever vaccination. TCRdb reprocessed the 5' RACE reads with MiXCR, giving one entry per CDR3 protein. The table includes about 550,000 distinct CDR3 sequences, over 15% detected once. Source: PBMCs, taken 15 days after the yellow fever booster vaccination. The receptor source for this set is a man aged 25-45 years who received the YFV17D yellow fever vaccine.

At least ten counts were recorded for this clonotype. CDR3 coding DNA: TGCAGTGCTATCCTGGGGACTAGCGGAGACAATGAGCAGTTCTTC. Residues: CSAILGTSGDNEQFF. The rearrangement links TRBV20-1 to TRBJ2-1, with TRBD2 matching over 11 bases. Unmatched junction bases numbered 7, after V lost 4 bases and J lost 5 bases. CDR3 length: 15 amino acids. The germline V gene encodes CDR1 DFQATT and CDR2 SNEGSKA (reference sequence).

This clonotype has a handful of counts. CDR3 amino acids: CASSLGGGRQETQYF. CDR3 DNA: TGTGCCAGCAGCTTAGGAGGGGGTCGGCAAGAGACCCAGTACTTC. The rearrangement uses TRBV7-2 and TRBJ2-5; possibly TRBD1 for D (6 bases). Between the trimmed V and J ends, which lost 1 base and 2 bases, there was a span of 11 bases. CDR3 length: 15 residues. Germline CDR1 and CDR2: SGHTA and FQGNSA.

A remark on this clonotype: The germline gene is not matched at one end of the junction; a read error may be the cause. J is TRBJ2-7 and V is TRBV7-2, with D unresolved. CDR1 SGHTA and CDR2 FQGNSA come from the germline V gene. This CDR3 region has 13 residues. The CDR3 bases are TGTGCCAGCAGCTTAGGCCGGACCTACAAGCAGTACTTC. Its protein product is CASSLGRTYKQYF.

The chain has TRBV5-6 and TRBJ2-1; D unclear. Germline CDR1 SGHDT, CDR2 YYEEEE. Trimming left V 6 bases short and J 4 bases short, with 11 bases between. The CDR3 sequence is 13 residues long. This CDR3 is CASTGQLYNEQFF. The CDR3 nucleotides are TGTGCCAGCACCGGGCAACTTTACAATGAGCAGTTCTTC.

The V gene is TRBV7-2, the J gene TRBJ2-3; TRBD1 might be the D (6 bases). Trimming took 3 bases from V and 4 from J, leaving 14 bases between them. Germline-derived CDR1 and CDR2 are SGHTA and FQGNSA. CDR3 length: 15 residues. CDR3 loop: CASSFRGSLADTQYF. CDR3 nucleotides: TGTGCCAGCAGCTTCAGGGGATCCTTGGCAGATACGCAGTATTTT.

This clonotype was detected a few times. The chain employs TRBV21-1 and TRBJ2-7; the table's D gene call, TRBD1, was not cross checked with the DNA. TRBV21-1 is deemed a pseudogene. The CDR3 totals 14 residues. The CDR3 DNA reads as TGTGCCAGCAGCAAGGACACAACCTCCTACGAGCAGTACTTC. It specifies CASSKDTTSYEQYF.

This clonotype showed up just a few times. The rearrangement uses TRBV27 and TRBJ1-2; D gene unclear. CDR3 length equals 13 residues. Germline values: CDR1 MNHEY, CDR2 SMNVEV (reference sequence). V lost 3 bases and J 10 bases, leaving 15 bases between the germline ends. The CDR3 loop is CASSFKARDNYTF. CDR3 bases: TGTGCCAGCAGTTTCAAGGCACGTGATAACTACACCTTC.

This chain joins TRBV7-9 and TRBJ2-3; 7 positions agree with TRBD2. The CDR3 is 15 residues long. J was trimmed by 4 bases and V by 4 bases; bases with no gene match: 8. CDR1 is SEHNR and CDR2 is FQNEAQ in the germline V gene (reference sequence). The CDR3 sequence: CASSSAGEGADTQYF. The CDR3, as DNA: TGTGCCAGCAGCTCCGCGGGAGAAGGAGCAGATACGCAGTATTTT.

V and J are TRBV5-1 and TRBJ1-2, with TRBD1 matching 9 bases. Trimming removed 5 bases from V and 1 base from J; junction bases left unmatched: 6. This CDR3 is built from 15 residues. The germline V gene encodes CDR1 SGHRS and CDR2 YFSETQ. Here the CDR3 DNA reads TGCGCCAGCAGTCCCGGACAGGGGAATAACTATGGCTACACCTTC. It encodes CASSPGQGNNYGYTF.

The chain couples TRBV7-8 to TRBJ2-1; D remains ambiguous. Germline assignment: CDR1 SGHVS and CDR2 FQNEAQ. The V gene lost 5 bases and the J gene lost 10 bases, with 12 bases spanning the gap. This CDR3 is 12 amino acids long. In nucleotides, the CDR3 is TGTGCCAGCAGCCCCACTTTGGAGGAGCAGTTCTTC. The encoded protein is CASSPTLEEQFF. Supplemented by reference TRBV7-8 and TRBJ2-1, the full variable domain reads GAGVSQSPRYKVAKRGQDVALRCDPISGHVSLFWYQQALGQGPEFLTYFQNEAQLDKSGLPSDRFFAERPEGSVSTLKIQRTQQEDSAVYLCASSPTLEEQFFGPGTRLTVL.

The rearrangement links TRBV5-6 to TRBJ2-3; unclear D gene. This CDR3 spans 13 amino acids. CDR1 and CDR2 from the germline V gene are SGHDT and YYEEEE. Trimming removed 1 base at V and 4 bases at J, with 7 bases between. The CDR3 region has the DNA TGTGCCAGCAGCTTGAATTACGCAGATACGCAGTATTTT. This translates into CASSLNYADTQYF.

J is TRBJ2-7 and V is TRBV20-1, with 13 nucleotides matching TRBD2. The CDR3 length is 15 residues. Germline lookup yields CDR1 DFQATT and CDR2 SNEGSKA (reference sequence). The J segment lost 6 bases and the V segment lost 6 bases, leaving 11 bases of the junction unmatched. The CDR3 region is CSAQMRTSGSGEQYF. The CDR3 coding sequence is TGCAGTGCCCAAATGAGGACTAGCGGGAGTGGCGAGCAGTACTTC.

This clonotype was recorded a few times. The CDR3 DNA reads TGTGCCGGACAGAGCCACTCCTCCTACAATGAGCAGTTCTTC. It translates to CAGQSHSSYNEQFF. The rearrangement joins TRBV5-4 to TRBJ2-1; D is perhaps TRBD1 (6 bases). The CDR3 is 14 residues long. The V end lost 10 bases, the J end lost 0 bases, and 14 bases lay between the germline ends. Per the germline V gene, CDR1 is SGHNT and CDR2 is YYREEE (reference sequence). Combining the CDR3 with reference TRBV5-4 and TRBJ2-1 gives the whole variable domain ETGVTQSPTHLIKTRGQQVTLRCSSQSGHNTVSWYQQALGQGPQFIFQYYREEENGRGNFPPRFSGLQFPNYSSELNVNALELDDSALYLCAGQSHSSYNEQFFGPGTRLTVL.

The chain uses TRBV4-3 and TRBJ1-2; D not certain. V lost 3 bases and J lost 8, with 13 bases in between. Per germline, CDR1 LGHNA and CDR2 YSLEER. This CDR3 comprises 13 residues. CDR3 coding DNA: TGCGCCAGCAGCCAGCACAGCCTTACAGGCTACACCTTC. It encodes CASSQHSLTGYTF.

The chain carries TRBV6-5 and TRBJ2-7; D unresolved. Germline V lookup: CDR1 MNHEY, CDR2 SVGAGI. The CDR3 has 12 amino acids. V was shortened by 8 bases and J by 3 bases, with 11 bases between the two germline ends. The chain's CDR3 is CASPRSHYEQYF. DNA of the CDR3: TGTGCCAGCCCCAGGAGCCACTACGAGCAGTACTTC.

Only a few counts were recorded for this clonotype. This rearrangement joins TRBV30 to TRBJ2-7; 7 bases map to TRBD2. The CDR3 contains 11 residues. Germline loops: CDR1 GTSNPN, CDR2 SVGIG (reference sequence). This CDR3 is CAGGGTYEQYF. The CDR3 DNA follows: TGTGCTGGGGGGGGGACCTACGAGCAGTACTTC.

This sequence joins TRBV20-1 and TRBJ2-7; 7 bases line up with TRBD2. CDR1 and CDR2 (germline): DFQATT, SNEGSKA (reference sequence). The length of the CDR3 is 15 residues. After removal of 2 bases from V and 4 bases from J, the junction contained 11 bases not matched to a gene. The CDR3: CSARSDGAGRYEQYF. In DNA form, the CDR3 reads TGCAGTGCTAGATCGGACGGAGCGGGACGTTACGAGCAGTACTTC.

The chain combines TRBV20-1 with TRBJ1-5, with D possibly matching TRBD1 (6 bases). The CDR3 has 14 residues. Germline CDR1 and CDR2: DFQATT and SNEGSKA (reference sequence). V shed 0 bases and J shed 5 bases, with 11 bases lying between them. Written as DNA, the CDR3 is TGCAGTGCTAGAGATGCGGGGGGCTATCAGCCCCAGCATTTT. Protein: CSARDAGGYQPQHF.

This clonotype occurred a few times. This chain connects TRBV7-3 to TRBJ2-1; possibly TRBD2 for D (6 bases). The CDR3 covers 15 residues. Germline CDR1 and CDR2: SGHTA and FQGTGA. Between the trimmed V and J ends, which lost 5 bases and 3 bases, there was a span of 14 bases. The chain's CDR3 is CASSPKLAGYNEQFF. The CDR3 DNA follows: TGTGCCAGCAGCCCGAAACTAGCAGGCTACAATGAGCAGTTCTTC.

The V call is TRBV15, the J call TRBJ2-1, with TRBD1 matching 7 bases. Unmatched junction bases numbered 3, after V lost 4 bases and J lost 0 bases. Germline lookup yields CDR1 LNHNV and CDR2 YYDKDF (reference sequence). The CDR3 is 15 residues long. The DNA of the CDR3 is TGTGCCACCAGCAAAGACAGGGCCTCCTACAATGAGCAGTTCTTC. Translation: CATSKDRASYNEQFF.